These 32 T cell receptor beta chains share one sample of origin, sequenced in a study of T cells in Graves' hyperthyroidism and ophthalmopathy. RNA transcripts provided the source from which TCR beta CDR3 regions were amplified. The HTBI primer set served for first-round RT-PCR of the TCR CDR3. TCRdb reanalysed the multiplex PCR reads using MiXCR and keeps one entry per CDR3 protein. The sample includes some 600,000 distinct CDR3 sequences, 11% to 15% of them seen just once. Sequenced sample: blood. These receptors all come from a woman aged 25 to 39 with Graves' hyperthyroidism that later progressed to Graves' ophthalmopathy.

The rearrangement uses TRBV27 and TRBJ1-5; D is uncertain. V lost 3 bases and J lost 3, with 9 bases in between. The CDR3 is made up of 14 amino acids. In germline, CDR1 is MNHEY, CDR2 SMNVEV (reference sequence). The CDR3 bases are TGTGCCAGCAGTTTTGGGTCGCTCAATCAGCCCCAGCATTTT. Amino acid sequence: CASSFGSLNQPQHF.

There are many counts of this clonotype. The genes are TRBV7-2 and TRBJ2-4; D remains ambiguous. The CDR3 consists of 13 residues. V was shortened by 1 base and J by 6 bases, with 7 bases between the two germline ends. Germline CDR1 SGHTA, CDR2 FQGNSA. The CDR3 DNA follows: TGTGCCAGCAGCTTAGAACTGGGAAACATTCAGTACTTC. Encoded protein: CASSLELGNIQYF.

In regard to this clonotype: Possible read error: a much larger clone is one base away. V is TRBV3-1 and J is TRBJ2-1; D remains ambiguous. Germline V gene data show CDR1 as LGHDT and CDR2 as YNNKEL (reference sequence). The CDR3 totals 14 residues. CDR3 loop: CASGHPMTYNEQFF. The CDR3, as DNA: TGTGCCAGCGGCCACCCTATGACCTACAATGAGCAGTTCTTC.

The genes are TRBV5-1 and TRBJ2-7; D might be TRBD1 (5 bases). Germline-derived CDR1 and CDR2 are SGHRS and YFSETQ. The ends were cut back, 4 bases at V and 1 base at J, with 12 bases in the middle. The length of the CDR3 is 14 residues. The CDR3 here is CASSNQGSSYEQYF. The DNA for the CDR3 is TGCGCCAGCAGCAACCAGGGTAGTTCCTACGAGCAGTACTTC.

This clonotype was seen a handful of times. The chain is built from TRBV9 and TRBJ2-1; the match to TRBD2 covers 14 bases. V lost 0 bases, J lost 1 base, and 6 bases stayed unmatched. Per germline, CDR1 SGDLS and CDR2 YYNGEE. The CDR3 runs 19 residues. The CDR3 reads CASSVVGLAGAPSYNEQFF. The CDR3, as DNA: TGTGCCAGCAGCGTAGTGGGACTAGCGGGAGCCCCTTCCTACAATGAGCAGTTCTTC.

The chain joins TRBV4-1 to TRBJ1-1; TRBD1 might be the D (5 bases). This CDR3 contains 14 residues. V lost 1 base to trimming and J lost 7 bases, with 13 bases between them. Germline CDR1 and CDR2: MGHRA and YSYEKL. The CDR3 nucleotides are TGCGCCAGCAGCCAAGTTCAGGGCCGGCATGAAGCTTTCTTT. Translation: CASSQVQGRHEAFF.

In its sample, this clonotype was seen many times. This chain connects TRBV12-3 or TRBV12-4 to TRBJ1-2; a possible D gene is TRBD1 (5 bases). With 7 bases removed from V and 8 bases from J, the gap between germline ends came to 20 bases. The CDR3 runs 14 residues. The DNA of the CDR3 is TGTGCCAGCACCCCGGCAACCGGGGCCGGAGGCTACACCTTC. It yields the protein CASTPATGAGGYTF.

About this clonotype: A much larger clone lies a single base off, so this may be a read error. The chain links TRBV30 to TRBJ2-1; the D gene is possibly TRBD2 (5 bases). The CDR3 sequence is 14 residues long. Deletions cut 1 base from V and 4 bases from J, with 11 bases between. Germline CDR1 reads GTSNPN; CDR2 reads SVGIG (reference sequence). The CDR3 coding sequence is TGTGCCTGGAGTGCTACTAGGGCTTACAATGAGCAGTTCTTC. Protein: CAWSATRAYNEQFF.

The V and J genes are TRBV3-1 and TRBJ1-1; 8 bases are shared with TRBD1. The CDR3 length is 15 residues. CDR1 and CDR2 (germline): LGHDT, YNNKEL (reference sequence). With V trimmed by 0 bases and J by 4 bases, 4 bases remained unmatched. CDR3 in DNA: TGTGCCAGCAGCCAAGATCTGCAGGGGGCCACTGAAGCTTTCTTT. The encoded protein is CASSQDLQGATEAFF.

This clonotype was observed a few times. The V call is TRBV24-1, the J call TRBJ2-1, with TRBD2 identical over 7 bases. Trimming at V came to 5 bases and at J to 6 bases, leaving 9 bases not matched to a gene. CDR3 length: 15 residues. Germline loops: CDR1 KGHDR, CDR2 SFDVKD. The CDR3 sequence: CATSGPERLANEQFF. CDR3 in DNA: TGTGCCACCAGTGGTCCCGAAAGACTAGCCAATGAGCAGTTCTTC.

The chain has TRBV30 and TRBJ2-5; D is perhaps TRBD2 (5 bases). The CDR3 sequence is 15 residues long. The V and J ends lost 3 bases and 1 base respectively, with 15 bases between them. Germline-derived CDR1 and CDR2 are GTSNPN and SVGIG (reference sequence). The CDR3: CAWRALSAAQETQYF. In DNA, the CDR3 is TGTGCCTGGAGAGCCCTGTCAGCGGCCCAAGAGACCCAGTACTTC.

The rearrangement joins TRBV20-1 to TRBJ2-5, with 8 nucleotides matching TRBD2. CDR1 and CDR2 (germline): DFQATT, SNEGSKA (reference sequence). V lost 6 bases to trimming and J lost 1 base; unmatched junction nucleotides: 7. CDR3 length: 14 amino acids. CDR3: CSATGTRGQETQYF. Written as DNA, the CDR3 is TGCAGTGCCACCGGGACTAGGGGCCAAGAGACCCAGTACTTC.

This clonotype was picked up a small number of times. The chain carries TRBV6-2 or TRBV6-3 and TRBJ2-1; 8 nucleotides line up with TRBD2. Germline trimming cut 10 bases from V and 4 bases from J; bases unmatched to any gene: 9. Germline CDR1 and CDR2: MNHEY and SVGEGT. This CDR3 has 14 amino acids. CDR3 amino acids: CATDIGGGYNEQFF. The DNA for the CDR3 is TGTGCCACGGACATCGGCGGGGGGTACAATGAGCAGTTCTTC.

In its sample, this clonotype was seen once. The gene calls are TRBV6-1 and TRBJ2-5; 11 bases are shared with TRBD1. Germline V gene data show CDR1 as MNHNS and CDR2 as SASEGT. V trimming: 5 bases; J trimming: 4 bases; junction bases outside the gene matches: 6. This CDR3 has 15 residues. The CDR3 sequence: CASSRTGGSGETQYF. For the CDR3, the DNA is TGTGCCAGCAGTAGGACAGGGGGCTCCGGAGAGACCCAGTACTTC.

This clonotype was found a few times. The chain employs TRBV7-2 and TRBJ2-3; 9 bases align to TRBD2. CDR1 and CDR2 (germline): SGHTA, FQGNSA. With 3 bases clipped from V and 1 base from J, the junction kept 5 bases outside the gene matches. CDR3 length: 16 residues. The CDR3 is CASSFRQREGTDTQYF. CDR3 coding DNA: TGTGCCAGCAGCTTTCGGCAGCGGGAGGGCACAGATACGCAGTATTTT.

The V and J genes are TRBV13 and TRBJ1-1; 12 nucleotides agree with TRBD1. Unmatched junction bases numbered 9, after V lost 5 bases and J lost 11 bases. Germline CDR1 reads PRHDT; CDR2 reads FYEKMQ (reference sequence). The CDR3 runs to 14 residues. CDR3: CASSEGQGAREAFF. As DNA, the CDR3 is TGTGCCAGCAGCGAGGGACAGGGGGCAAGGGAGGCTTTCTTT.

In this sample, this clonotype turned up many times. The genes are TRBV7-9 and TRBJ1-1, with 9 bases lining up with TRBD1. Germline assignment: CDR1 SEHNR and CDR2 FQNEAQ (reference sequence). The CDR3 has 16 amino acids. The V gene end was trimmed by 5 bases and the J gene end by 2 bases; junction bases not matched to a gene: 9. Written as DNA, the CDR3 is TGTGCCAGCAGCGCGCTTACGGGACAGGGTAACACTGAAGCTTTCTTT. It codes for CASSALTGQGNTEAFF. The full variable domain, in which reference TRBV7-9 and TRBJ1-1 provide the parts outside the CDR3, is DTGVSQNPRHKITKRGQNVTFRCDPISEHNRLYWYRQTLGQGPEFLTYFQNEAQLEKSRLLSDRFSAERPKGSFSTLEIQRTEQGDSAMYLCASSALTGQGNTEAFFGQGTRLTVV.

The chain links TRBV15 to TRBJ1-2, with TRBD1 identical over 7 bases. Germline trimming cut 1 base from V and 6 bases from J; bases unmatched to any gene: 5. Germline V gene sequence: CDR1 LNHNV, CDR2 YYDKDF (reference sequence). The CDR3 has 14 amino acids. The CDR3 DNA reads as TGTGCCACCAGCAGAGGCGGGACAGCCCATGGCTACACCTTC. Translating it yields CATSRGGTAHGYTF.

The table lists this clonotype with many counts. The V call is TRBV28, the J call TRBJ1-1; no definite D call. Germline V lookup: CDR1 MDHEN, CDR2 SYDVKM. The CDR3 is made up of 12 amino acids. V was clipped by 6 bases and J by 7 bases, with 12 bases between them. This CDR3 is CASSSPRSEAFF. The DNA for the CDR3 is TGTGCCAGCAGCTCCCCGCGAAGTGAAGCTTTCTTT.

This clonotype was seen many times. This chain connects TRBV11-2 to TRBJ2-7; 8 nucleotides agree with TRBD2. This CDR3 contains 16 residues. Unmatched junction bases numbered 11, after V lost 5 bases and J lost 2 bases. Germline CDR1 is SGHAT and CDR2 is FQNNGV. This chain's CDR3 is CASSEYASGSPYEQYF. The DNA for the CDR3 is TGTGCCAGCAGCGAATATGCGAGCGGGAGCCCCTACGAGCAGTACTTC. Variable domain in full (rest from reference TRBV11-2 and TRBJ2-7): EAGVAQSPRYKIIEKRQSVAFWCNPISGHATLYWYQQILGQGPKLLIQFQNNGVVDDSQLPKDRFSAERLKGVDSTLKIQPAKLEDSAVYLCASSEYASGSPYEQYFGPGTRLTVT.

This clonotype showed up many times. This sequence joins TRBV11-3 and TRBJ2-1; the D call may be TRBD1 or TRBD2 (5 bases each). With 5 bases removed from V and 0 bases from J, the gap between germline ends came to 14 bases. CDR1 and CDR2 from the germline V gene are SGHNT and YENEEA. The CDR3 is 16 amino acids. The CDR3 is CASSPEAGSSYNEQFF. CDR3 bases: TGTGCCAGCAGCCCCGAGGCAGGGAGCTCCTACAATGAGCAGTTCTTC. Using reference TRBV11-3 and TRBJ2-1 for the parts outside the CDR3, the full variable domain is EAGVVQSPRYKIIEKKQPVAFWCNPISGHNTLYWYLQNLGQGPELLIRYENEEAVDDSQLPKDRFSAERLKGVDSTLKIQPAELGDSAVYLCASSPEAGSSYNEQFFGPGTRLTVL.

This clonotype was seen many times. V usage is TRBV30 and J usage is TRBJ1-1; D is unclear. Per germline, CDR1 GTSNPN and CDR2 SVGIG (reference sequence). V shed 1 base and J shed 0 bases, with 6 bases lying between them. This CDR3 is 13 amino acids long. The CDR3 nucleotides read TGTGCCTGGAGTGGCCTACTGAACACTGAAGCTTTCTTT. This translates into CAWSGLLNTEAFF.

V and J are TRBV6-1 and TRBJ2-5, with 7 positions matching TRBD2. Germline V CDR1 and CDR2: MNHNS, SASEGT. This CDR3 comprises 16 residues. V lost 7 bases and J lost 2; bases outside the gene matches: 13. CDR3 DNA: TGTGCCAGCACCAAATTAGGGGCTAGCGGTCAAGAGACCCAGTACTTC. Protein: CASTKLGASGQETQYF.

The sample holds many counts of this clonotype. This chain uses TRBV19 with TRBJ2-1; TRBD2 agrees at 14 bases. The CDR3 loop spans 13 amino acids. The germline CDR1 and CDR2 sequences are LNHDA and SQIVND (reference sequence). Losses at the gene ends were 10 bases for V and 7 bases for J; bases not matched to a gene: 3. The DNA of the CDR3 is TGTGCCATCGGGACTAGCGGGAGTAATGAGCAGTTCTTC. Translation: CAIGTSGSNEQFF.

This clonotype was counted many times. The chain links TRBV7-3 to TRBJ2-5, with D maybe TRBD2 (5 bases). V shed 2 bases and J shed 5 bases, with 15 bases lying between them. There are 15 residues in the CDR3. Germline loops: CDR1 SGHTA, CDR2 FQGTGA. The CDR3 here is CASSLGTAPGETQYF. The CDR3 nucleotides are TGTGCCAGCAGCTTAGGCACAGCCCCGGGGGAGACCCAGTACTTC.

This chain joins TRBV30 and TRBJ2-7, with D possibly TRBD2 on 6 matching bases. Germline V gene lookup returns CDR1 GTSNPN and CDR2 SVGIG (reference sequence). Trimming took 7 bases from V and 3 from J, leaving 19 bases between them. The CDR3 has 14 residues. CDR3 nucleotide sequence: TGTGCCTTTCAACTAGCCTTAGCCTACTACGAGCAGTACTTC. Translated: CAFQLALAYYEQYF. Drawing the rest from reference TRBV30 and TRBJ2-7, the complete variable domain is SQTIHQWPATLVQPVGSPLSLECTVEGTSNPNLYWYRQAAGRGLQLLFYSVGIGQISSEVPQNLSASRPQDRQFILSSKKLLLSDSGFYLCAFQLALAYYEQYFGPGTRLTVT.

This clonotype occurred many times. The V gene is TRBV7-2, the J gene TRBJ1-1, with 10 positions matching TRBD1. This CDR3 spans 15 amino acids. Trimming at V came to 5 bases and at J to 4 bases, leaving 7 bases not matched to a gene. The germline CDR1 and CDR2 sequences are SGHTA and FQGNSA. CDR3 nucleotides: TGTGCCAGCAGCCGAAAGACAGGGGGCCTCACTGAAGCTTTCTTT. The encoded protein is CASSRKTGGLTEAFF.

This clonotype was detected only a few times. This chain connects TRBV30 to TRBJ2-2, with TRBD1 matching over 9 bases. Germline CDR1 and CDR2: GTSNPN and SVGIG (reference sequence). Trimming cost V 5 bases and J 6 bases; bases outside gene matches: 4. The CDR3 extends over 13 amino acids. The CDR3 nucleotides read TGTGCCTGGGACAGGGGGGGGTCCGGGGAGCTGTTTTTT. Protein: CAWDRGGSGELFF. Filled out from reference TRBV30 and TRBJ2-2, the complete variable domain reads SQTIHQWPATLVQPVGSPLSLECTVEGTSNPNLYWYRQAAGRGLQLLFYSVGIGQISSEVPQNLSASRPQDRQFILSSKKLLLSDSGFYLCAWDRGGSGELFFGEGSRLTVL.

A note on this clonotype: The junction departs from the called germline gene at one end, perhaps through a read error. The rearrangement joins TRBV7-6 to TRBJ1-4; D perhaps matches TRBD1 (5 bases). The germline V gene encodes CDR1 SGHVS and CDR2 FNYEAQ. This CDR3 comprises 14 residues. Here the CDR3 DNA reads TGTGCCAGCCGCTTCGGTATTGAGGGGGAAAAACTGTTTTTT. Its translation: CASRFGIEGEKLFF.

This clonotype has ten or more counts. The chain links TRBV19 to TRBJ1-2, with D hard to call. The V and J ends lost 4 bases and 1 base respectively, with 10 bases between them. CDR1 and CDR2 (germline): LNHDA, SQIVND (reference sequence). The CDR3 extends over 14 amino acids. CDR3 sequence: CASSTAQVNYGYTF. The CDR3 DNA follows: TGTGCCAGTAGTACCGCGCAGGTTAACTATGGCTACACCTTC.

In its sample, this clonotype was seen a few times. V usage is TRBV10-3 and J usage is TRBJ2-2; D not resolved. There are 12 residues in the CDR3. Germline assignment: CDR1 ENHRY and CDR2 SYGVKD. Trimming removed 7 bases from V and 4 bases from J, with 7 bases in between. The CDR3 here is CAIKSSTGELFF. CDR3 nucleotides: TGTGCCATCAAATCAAGCACCGGGGAGCTGTTTTTT.

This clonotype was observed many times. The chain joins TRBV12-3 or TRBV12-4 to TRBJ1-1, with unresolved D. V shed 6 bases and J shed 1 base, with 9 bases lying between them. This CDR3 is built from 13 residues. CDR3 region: CASSVRQNTEAFF. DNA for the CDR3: TGTGCCAGCAGCGTTCGACAGAACACTGAAGCTTTCTTT.